What follows describes a single TCR beta chain. TCRdb passed the reads through MiXCR, listing each CDR3 protein once. The profile shows some 700,000 distinct CDR3 sequences, 35% of them singletons. Germline V gives CDR1 LGHDT, CDR2 YNNKEL (reference sequence). With 0 bases removed from V and 0 bases from J, the gap between germline ends came to 6 bases. The CDR3 is 15 amino acids. The data were obtained in a study of T cell repertoires in cytomegalovirus infection. The sample comprised PBMCs. The rearrangement links TRBV3-1 to TRBJ1-3; D is uncertain. This sequence was found in a human donor in good health (CMV status not recorded). Some clones in this sample may be carry-over from other donors' samples. The CDR3 nucleotides are TGTGCCAGCAGCCAAGAGGTTTCCTCTGGAAACACCATATATTTT. It encodes CASSQEVSSGNTIYF.